These 14 T cell receptor beta chains originate from one sample sequenced in a study of graft-versus-host responses after intestinal transplantation. Libraries were prepared by immunoSEQ multiplex PCR; TCRdb keeps only in-frame clonotypes and omits some of them. The sample comprises 90,000 to 95,000 clones, about nine tenths of which are singletons, and roughly 5.6% rests with the top ten. Which antigens these TCRs recognize remains unknown. The sample here was unstimulated CD8+ T cells sorted from spleen or lymph node cells, taken before intestinal transplant. These TCRs come from a human donor who received an intestinal transplant.

The chain recombines TRBV7-6 with TRBJ2-7; 9 nucleotides agree with TRBD2. The V gene's germline CDR1 is SGHVS and CDR2 FNYEAQ. This CDR3 comprises 12 residues. Losses at the gene ends were 6 bases for V and 7 bases for J; bases not matched to a gene: 4. For the CDR3, the DNA is TGTGCCAGCAGTCGAACTAGCGGGGAGCAGTACTTC. Its protein product is CASSRTSGEQYF.

V gene TRBV7-6 combines with J gene TRBJ2-1; D is undetermined. V lost 1 base, J lost 8 bases, and 6 bases lay in between. The CDR3 extends over 12 amino acids. Germline CDR1 and CDR2: SGHVS and FNYEAQ. CDR3 amino acids: CASSLEPDEQFF. The CDR3 DNA is TGTGCCAGCAGCTTAGAGCCTGATGAGCAGTTCTTC. Using reference TRBV7-6 and TRBJ2-1 for the parts outside the CDR3, the full variable domain is GAGVSQSPRYKVTKRGQDVALRCDPISGHVSLYWYRQALGQGPEFLTYFNYEAQQDKSGLPNDRFSAERPEGSISTLTIQRTEQRDSAMYRCASSLEPDEQFFGPGTRLTVL.

The chain combines TRBV6-6 with TRBJ1-2; unclear D gene. From germline, CDR1 is MNHNY and CDR2 SVGAGI (reference sequence). Trimming took off 6 bases at V and 4 bases at J, with 21 bases between the two ends. CDR3 length equals 16 residues. CDR3 bases: TGTGCCAGCAGACACCGGAAGATCCCTTCCTTCTATGGCTACACCTTC. Protein: CASRHRKIPSFYGYTF.

CDR3 DNA: TGCGCCAGCAGCCTGCCCGGAAGCCCGGGTGGCTACACCTTC. Residues: CASSLPGSPGGYTF. This chain uses TRBV4-1 with TRBJ1-2; D call uncertain. From germline, CDR1 is MGHRA and CDR2 YSYEKL. This CDR3 spans 14 amino acids. With 4 bases removed from V and 7 bases from J, the gap between germline ends came to 16 bases.

The chain combines TRBV9 with TRBJ2-1, with a possible D match to TRBD2 (5 bases). The germline CDR1 and CDR2 sequences are SGDLS and YYNGEE. This CDR3 has 14 residues. Deletions cut 4 bases from V and 0 bases from J, with 8 bases between. CDR3 bases: TGTGCCAGCAGCCCAGGAGGCTCCTACAATGAGCAGTTCTTC. Translating gives CASSPGGSYNEQFF. The variable domain in full, completed from reference TRBV9 and TRBJ2-1, reads DSGVTQTPKHLITATGQRVTLRCSPRSGDLSVYWYQQSLDQGLQFLIQYYNGEERAKGNILERFSAQQFPDLHSELNLSSLELGDSALYFCASSPGGSYNEQFFGPGTRLTVL.

The rearrangement links TRBV7-9 to TRBJ2-5, with a possible D match to TRBD2 (6 bases). The V gene's germline CDR1 is SEHNR and CDR2 FQNEAQ (reference sequence). This CDR3 is built from 14 residues. V lost 3 bases to trimming and J lost 3 bases, with 11 bases between them. For the CDR3, the DNA is TGTGCCAGCAGCTTGGGGGAGCGGGAAGAGACCCAGTACTTC. Protein product: CASSLGEREETQYF.

The V gene is TRBV19, the J gene TRBJ2-2, with TRBD1 identical over 7 bases. The CDR3 is 17 amino acids. Germline loops: CDR1 LNHDA, CDR2 SQIVND (reference sequence). J was trimmed by 5 bases and V by 2 bases; bases with no gene match: 11. This CDR3 reads CASSIPSDRSRTGELFF. CDR3 nucleotides: TGTGCCAGTAGTATACCCTCGGACAGGTCTCGGACCGGGGAGCTGTTTTTT.

The gene calls are TRBV27 and TRBJ1-6; D possibly corresponds to TRBD1 (6 bases). CDR1 is MNHEY and CDR2 is SMNVEV in the germline V gene (reference sequence). V gave up 2 bases and J gave up 7 bases, with 18 bases separating them. The CDR3 totals 17 residues. The DNA of the CDR3 is TGTGCCAGCAGTTTAGCGGGCAGGGGAGGATACAATTCACCCCTCCACTTT. Translating it yields CASSLAGRGGYNSPLHF.

V and J are TRBV5-1 and TRBJ2-5; D is perhaps TRBD2 (5 bases). Per the germline V gene, CDR1 is SGHRS and CDR2 is YFSETQ. This CDR3 region has 14 residues. With 2 bases removed from V and 3 bases from J, the gap between germline ends came to 11 bases. CDR3 loop: CASSLEMREETQYF. The CDR3 DNA sequence: TGCGCCAGCAGCTTAGAAATGAGGGAAGAGACCCAGTACTTC.

This chain uses TRBV6-1 with TRBJ1-5; 7 bases map to TRBD1. The trim removed 6 bases at V and 2 bases at J, leaving 4 bases unmatched. The CDR3 totals 14 residues. Germline V gene sequence: CDR1 MNHNS, CDR2 SASEGT. The CDR3 nucleotides read TGTGCCAGCAGAGGGGGCTTGGGCAATCAGCCCCAGCATTTT. Its protein is CASRGGLGNQPQHF.

This chain links TRBV2 with TRBJ2-2; 11 bases align to TRBD2. This CDR3 has 15 residues. Germline V gene lookup returns CDR1 SNHLY and CDR2 FYNNEI. V dropped 2 bases and J dropped 5; count of bases not matched to a gene: 1. The CDR3: CASSERTSGTGELFF. The CDR3 bases are TGTGCCAGCAGTGAAAGGACTAGCGGGACCGGGGAGCTGTTTTTT.

The genes are TRBV28 and TRBJ2-1; no clear D gene. Germline-derived CDR1 and CDR2 are MDHEN and SYDVKM. There are 16 residues in the CDR3. Deletions cut 2 bases from V and 5 bases from J, with 16 bases between. The CDR3 protein is CASSLIWNSPNNEQFF. CDR3 nucleotides: TGTGCCAGCAGTTTAATTTGGAACAGCCCCAACAATGAGCAGTTCTTC.

The chain has TRBV29-1 and TRBJ2-1; D may correspond to TRBD1 or TRBD2 (5 bases each). Germline CDR1 SQVTM, CDR2 ANQGSEA. V was trimmed by 3 bases and J by 9 bases, leaving 21 bases between them. CDR3 length: 15 residues. The CDR3 bases are TGCAGCGTTGATGGGGCTAGCTGGGAGTTCGGTGAGCAGTTCTTC. It encodes CSVDGASWEFGEQFF.

This clone was detected a few times. This probably arose from a read error, given a far larger clone one base away. The sample carries other DNA sequences with the same CDR3. This chain connects TRBV7-2 to TRBJ1-2; maybe TRBD1 (5 bases). This CDR3 contains 15 residues. Germline-derived CDR1 and CDR2 are SGHTA and FQGNSA. V lost 7 bases and J lost 6, with 21 bases in between. The CDR3 bases are TGTGCCAGCACCCCTTCCTACGGGACGGCAAATGGCTACACCTTC. Residues: CASTPSYGTANGYTF.